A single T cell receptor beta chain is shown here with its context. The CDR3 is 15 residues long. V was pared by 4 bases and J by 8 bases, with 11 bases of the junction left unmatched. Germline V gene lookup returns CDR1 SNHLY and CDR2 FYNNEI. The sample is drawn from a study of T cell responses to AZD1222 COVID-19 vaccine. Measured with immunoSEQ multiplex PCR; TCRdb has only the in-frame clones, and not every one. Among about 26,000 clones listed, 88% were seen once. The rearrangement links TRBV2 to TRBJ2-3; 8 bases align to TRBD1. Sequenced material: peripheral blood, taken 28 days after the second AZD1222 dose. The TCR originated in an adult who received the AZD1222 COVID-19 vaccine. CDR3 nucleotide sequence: TGTGCCAGCAGTGGGACAGGGTCCAGGGCAGCTACGCAGTATTTT. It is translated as CASSGTGSRAATQYF.